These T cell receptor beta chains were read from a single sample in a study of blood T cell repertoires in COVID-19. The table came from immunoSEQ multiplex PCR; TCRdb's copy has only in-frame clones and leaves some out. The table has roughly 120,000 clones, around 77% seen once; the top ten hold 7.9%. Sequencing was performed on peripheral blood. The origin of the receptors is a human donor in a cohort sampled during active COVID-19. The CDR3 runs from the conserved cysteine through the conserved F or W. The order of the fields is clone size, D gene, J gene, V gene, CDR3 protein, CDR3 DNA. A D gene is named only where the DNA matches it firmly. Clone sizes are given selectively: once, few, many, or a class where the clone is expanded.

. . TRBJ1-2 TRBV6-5 CASRGGYYGYTF TGTGCCAGCAGGGGGGGATACTATGGCTACACCTTC
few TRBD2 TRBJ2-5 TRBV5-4 CASSLVAGGGETQYF TGTGCCAGCAGCTTGGTTGCGGGAGGTGGTGAGACCCAGTACTTC
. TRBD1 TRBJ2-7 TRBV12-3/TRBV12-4 CASSPDRAYEQYF TGTGCCAGCAGTCCGGACAGGGCATACGAGCAGTACTTC
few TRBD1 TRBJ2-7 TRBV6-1 CASSEAPGGQYEQYF TGTGCCAGCAGTGAAGCGCCAGGGGGACAGTACGAGCAGTACTTC
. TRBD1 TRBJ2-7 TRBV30 CAWSVDRAMYEQYF TGTGCCTGGAGTGTCGACAGGGCCATGTACGAGCAGTACTTC
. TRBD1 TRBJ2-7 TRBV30 CAWSPPDRDGDEQYF TGTGCCTGGAGCCCCCCGGACAGGGACGGTGACGAGCAGTACTTC
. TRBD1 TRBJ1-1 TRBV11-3 CASSLWAGGRGTEAFF TGTGCCAGTTCATTATGGGCAGGGGGCAGGGGCACTGAAGCTTTCTTT
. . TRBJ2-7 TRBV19 CASSPGAYEQYF TGTGCCAGTAGTCCCGGGGCCTACGAGCAGTACTTC
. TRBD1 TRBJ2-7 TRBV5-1 CASLFSTGWDYEQYF TGCGCCAGCTTGTTTTCGACAGGGTGGGACTACGAGCAGTACTTC
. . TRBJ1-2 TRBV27 CASSAKPGGLVGGYTF TGTGCCAGCAGTGCAAAACCGGGGGGCCTTGTGGGAGGCTACACCTTC
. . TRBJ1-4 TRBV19 CASSVQRKTEKLFF TGTGCCAGTAGTGTACAGCGGAAGACTGAAAAACTGTTTTTT
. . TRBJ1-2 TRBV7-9 CAGWEGANYGYTF TGTGCCGGGTGGGAGGGGGCTAACTATGGCTACACCTTC
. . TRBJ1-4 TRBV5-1 CASSKGVSNPLDEKLFF TGCGCCAGTTCGAAGGGGGTCTCGAACCCTCTTGATGAAAAACTGTTTTTT
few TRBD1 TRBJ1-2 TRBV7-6 CASSHDRGGDYGYTF TGTGCCAGCAGCCACGACAGGGGCGGCGACTATGGCTACACCTTC
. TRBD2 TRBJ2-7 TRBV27 CASSLSVGGSGSFYEQYF TGTGCCAGCAGTTTATCCGTTGGTGGTAGCGGGAGTTTTTACGAGCAGTACTTC
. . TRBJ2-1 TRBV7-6 CASSLLMGAGYNEQFF TGTGCCAGCAGCTTACTTATGGGAGCTGGATACAATGAGCAGTTCTTC
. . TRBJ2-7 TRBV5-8 CASSSDSGRLYEQYF TGTGCCAGCAGCTCGGATAGCGGCAGATTATACGAGCAGTACTTC
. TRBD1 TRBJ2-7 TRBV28 CASSLELTGTGKGF TGTGCCAGCAGTTTGGAACTTACCGGGACAGGTAAAGGCTTC
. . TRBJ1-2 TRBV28 CASSFMAGSYGYTF TGTGCCAGCAGTTTCATGGCAGGTTCCTATGGCTACACCTTC
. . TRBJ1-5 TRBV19 CASNLGDQPQHF TGTGCCAGTAATCTAGGGGATCAGCCCCAGCATTTT
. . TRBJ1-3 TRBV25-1 CASSRDSGNTIYF TGTGCCAGCAGCAGGGACTCGGGAAACACCATATATTTT
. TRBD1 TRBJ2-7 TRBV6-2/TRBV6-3 CASSWTGQRTYEQYF TGTGCCAGCAGTTGGACGGGACAGAGGACTTACGAGCAGTACTTC
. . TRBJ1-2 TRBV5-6 CASSLGHLYGYTF TGTGCCAGCAGCTTGGGGCACCTCTATGGCTACACCTTC
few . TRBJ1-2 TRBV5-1 CASSYDTGYTF TGCGCCAGCAGCTACGACACTGGCTACACCTTC
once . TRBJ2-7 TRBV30 CAWSVAGPQDEQYF TGTGCCTGGAGTGTGGCAGGTCCACAGGACGAGCAGTACTTC
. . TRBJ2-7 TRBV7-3 CASSLNPGDSYEQYF TGTGCCAGCAGCTTAAATCCGGGGGACTCTTACGAGCAGTACTTC